Listed below are T cell receptor beta chains from one sample, sequenced in a study of monozygotic twins with cystic fibrosis. Assay used: immunoSEQ multiplex PCR; TCRdb lists only in-frame clones, some missing. Of tens of thousands of clones in the sample, 75% to 90% were seen once. Material for sequencing was blood. The source of these receptors is a girl aged 2-9 years with cystic fibrosis. Both conserved end residues are part of each CDR3. The D gene is left open where the match is weak. Size values are once, few and many counts, or a class for expanded clones, and some rows have none.

D: .
J: TRBJ2-5
V: TRBV6-5
size: .
CDR3: CASSYWGQSQETQYF
DNA: TGTGCCAGCAGTTACTGGGGCCAAAGCCAAGAGACCCAGTACTTC

D: TRBD1
J: TRBJ2-7
V: TRBV5-1
size: .
CDR3: CASSSYVPGQGPMEQYF
DNA: TGCGCCAGCAGTTCCTACGTTCCGGGACAGGGACCGATGGAGCAGTACTTC

D: .
J: TRBJ1-2
V: TRBV14
size: once
CDR3: CASSQERQGEVGYTF
DNA: TGTGCCAGCAGCCAAGAACGTCAGGGTGAAGTTGGCTACACCTTC

D: .
J: TRBJ2-7
V: TRBV7-2
size: once
CDR3: CASSLGNAAAFREQYF
DNA: TGTGCCAGCAGCTTAGGTAATGCGGCTGCTTTTAGGGAGCAGTACTTC

D: TRBD2
J: TRBJ2-5
V: TRBV10-3
size: .
CDR3: CAISEGRISGGQETQYF
DNA: TGTGCCATCAGTGAAGGTCGTATTAGCGGGGGACAAGAGACCCAGTACTTC

D: .
J: TRBJ2-7
V: TRBV7-2
size: .
CDR3: CASSTETGRSYEQYF
DNA: TGTGCCAGCAGCACCGAGACAGGGAGGTCCTACGAGCAGTACTTC

D: .
J: TRBJ2-7
V: TRBV20-1
size: .
CDR3: CSAGTTYEQYF
DNA: TGCAGTGCCGGGACAACCTACGAGCAGTACTTC

D: .
J: TRBJ2-3
V: TRBV5-1
size: .
CDR3: CASSLGLSTDTQYF
DNA: TGCGCCAGCAGCCTTGGACTAAGCACAGATACGCAGTATTTT

D: .
J: TRBJ2-6
V: TRBV7-2
size: .
CDR3: CASSLRISGANVLTF
DNA: TGTGCCAGCAGCTTGAGGATTTCTGGGGCCAACGTCCTGACTTTC

D: .
J: TRBJ1-6
V: TRBV7-8
size: .
CDR3: CASSNYDSYNSPLHF
DNA: TGTGCCAGCAGCAACTACGACAGTTATAATTCACCCCTCCACTTT

D: .
J: TRBJ1-5
V: TRBV25-1
size: few
CDR3: CASSESGNQPQHF
DNA: TGTGCCAGCAGTGAGTCCGGCAATCAGCCCCAGCATTTT

D: .
J: TRBJ2-2
V: TRBV19
size: .
CDR3: CASSIGGNTGELFF
DNA: TGTGCCAGTAGTATAGGGGGTAACACCGGGGAGCTGTTTTTT

D: TRBD1
J: TRBJ1-6
V: TRBV19
size: .
CDR3: CASGRTGLNSPLHF
DNA: TGTGCCAGCGGCCGGACAGGGTTAAATTCACCCCTCCACTTT

D: .
J: TRBJ1-5
V: TRBV7-7
size: once
CDR3: CASSFLSYKGQHF
DNA: TGTGCCAGCAGCTTCCTTTCTTACAAGGGCCAACATTTT

D: .
J: TRBJ2-7
V: TRBV5-4
size: once
CDR3: CASSPKPGLTYEQYF
DNA: TGTGCCAGCAGCCCAAAACCGGGACTCACCTACGAGCAGTACTTC

D: .
J: TRBJ1-1
V: TRBV19
size: .
CDR3: CASSISPGLQKGLMNTEAFF
DNA: TGTGCCAGTAGTATTAGCCCGGGACTCCAAAAGGGGCTCATGAACACTGAAGCTTTCTTT

D: TRBD2
J: TRBJ2-1
V: TRBV5-4
size: .
CDR3: CASSSLDRTSGGNNEQFF
DNA: TGTGCCAGCAGCTCACTGGACCGTACTAGCGGGGGCAACAATGAGCAGTTCTTC

D: .
J: TRBJ1-2
V: TRBV6-1
size: .
CDR3: CASSVWRHLEGYGYTF
DNA: TGTGCCAGCAGTGTATGGAGACATCTGGAGGGCTATGGCTACACCTTC

D: .
J: TRBJ2-3
V: TRBV6-6
size: .
CDR3: CASSYSYPAGTDTQYF
DNA: TGTGCCAGCAGTTACTCCTACCCGGCTGGCACAGATACGCAGTATTTT

D: .
J: TRBJ2-3
V: TRBV6-1
size: .
CDR3: CASSEWTHLLTDTQYF
DNA: TGTGCCAGCAGTGAGTGGACTCATCTACTCACAGATACGCAGTATTTT

D: .
J: TRBJ1-1
V: TRBV7-2
size: .
CDR3: CASSLGSYTEAFF
DNA: TGTGCCAGCAGCTTGGGCAGCTACACTGAAGCTTTCTTT

D: .
J: TRBJ1-2
V: TRBV10-3
size: few
CDR3: CAINALLGRVGYTF
DNA: TGTGCCATCAATGCCCTGTTGGGGCGGGTTGGCTACACCTTC

D: .
J: TRBJ1-6
V: TRBV11-1
size: .
CDR3: CASSFGQGYSPLHF
DNA: TGTGCCAGCAGCTTCGGCCAGGGATATTCACCCCTCCACTTT

D: TRBD1
J: TRBJ2-7
V: TRBV29-1
size: .
CDR3: CSAQGGTGGLYEQYF
DNA: TGCAGCGCCCAAGGGGGGACAGGGGGCTTGTACGAGCAGTACTTC

D: .
J: TRBJ2-3
V: TRBV6-5
size: .
CDR3: CASSYRGVGTDTQYF
DNA: TGTGCCAGCAGTTACAGGGGGGTAGGCACAGATACGCAGTATTTT

D: .
J: TRBJ1-3
V: TRBV2
size: .
CDR3: CASSAGVLSGNTIYF
DNA: TGTGCCAGCAGTGCCGGCGTTCTCTCTGGAAACACCATATATTTT

D: .
J: TRBJ1-1
V: TRBV25-1
size: .
CDR3: CASSAWDTRGGNTEAFF
DNA: TGTGCCAGCAGTGCATGGGACACCAGAGGGGGGAACACTGAAGCTTTCTTT

D: TRBD1
J: TRBJ1-3
V: TRBV14
size: .
CDR3: CASSQGVQGVLSGNTIYF
DNA: TGTGCCAGCAGCCAAGGGGTCCAGGGGGTTCTTTCTGGAAACACCATATATTTT

D: .
J: TRBJ1-5
V: TRBV9
size: few
CDR3: CASNSVGHQPQHF
DNA: TGTGCCAGCAACTCGGTAGGGCATCAGCCCCAGCATTTT

D: .
J: TRBJ2-3
V: TRBV11-3
size: .
CDR3: CASSLDRVADTQYF
DNA: TGTGCCAGCAGCTTAGACCGGGTCGCAGATACGCAGTATTTT

D: .
J: TRBJ2-7
V: TRBV13
size: .
CDR3: CASSPTETPYEQYF
DNA: TGTGCCAGCAGCCCGACAGAGACCCCCTACGAGCAGTACTTC

D: .
J: TRBJ1-2
V: TRBV6-1
size: .
CDR3: CASDGGLGGYTF
DNA: TGTGCCAGCGACGGAGGATTAGGGGGGTACACCTTC

D: .
J: TRBJ1-5
V: TRBV6-1
size: .
CDR3: CASLPGDIKGPQHF
DNA: TGTGCCAGCCTACCCGGGGACATTAAGGGGCCCCAGCATTTT

D: .
J: TRBJ1-1
V: TRBV6-5
size: few
CDR3: CASSSLTEAFF
DNA: TGTGCCAGCAGTTCGCTCACTGAAGCTTTCTTT

D: .
J: TRBJ2-7
V: TRBV25-1
size: .
CDR3: CASSRTTGKYEQYF
DNA: TGTGCCAGCAGTAGAACAACAGGGAAATACGAGCAGTACTTC

D: .
J: TRBJ1-1
V: TRBV10-3
size: .
CDR3: CAISELWENTEAFF
DNA: TGTGCCATCAGTGAGCTCTGGGAAAACACTGAAGCTTTCTTT

D: TRBD1
J: TRBJ1-5
V: TRBV9
size: .
CDR3: CASSGSGTGDQPQHF
DNA: TGTGCCAGCAGCGGTAGCGGGACAGGGGATCAGCCCCAGCATTTT

D: .
J: TRBJ2-1
V: TRBV5-6
size: once
CDR3: CASSSQGSQPNEQFF
DNA: TGTGCCAGCAGCTCTCAGGGGTCCCAACCCAATGAGCAGTTCTTC

D: TRBD2
J: TRBJ2-7
V: TRBV30
size: .
CDR3: CAWSVGLAKLYSYEQYF
DNA: TGTGCCTGGAGTGTAGGACTAGCGAAGCTATACTCCTACGAGCAGTACTTC

D: TRBD1
J: TRBJ1-5
V: TRBV30
size: .
CDR3: CAWSDGQGGQPQHF
DNA: TGTGCCTGGAGTGATGGTCAGGGGGGTCAGCCCCAGCATTTT

D: TRBD1
J: TRBJ1-2
V: TRBV29-1
size: .
CDR3: CSVEGQGHIYGYTF
DNA: TGCAGCGTTGAAGGACAGGGGCACATCTATGGCTACACCTTC

D: TRBD1
J: TRBJ2-2
V: TRBV2
size: .
CDR3: CASSERGRLAFSNTGELFF
DNA: TGTGCCAGCAGTGAAAGGGGGCGTTTAGCCTTTTCGAACACCGGGGAGCTGTTTTTT

D: TRBD1
J: TRBJ1-4
V: TRBV5-4
size: once
CDR3: CASSSRTGKDEKLFF
DNA: TGTGCCAGCAGCTCAAGGACAGGGAAGGATGAAAAACTGTTTTTT

D: TRBD2
J: TRBJ2-3
V: TRBV5-1
size: .
CDR3: CASSYRGESTDTQYF
DNA: TGCGCCAGCAGCTACCGGGGGGAGAGCACAGATACGCAGTATTTT

D: TRBD1
J: TRBJ2-5
V: TRBV4-2
size: .
CDR3: CASSRGSTGDLSETQYF
DNA: TGTGCCAGCAGCCGAGGATCGACAGGGGATTTGTCGGAGACCCAGTACTTC

D: TRBD1
J: TRBJ1-2
V: TRBV6-6
size: .
CDR3: CASGQGAPDYGYTF
DNA: TGTGCCAGCGGACAGGGGGCGCCGGACTATGGCTACACCTTC

D: TRBD2
J: TRBJ2-2
V: TRBV30
size: .
CDR3: CAWSPLFPSSGGAVGELFF
DNA: TGTGCCTGGAGCCCCTTATTCCCCTCTAGCGGGGGGGCGGTCGGGGAGCTGTTTTTT

D: .
J: TRBJ1-4
V: TRBV15
size: .
CDR3: CATSRDRVGLNEKLFF
DNA: TGTGCCACCAGCAGAGATCGGGTAGGACTAAATGAAAAACTGTTTTTT

D: TRBD1
J: TRBJ2-2
V: TRBV11-3
size: .
CDR3: CASSLGTGDTGELFF
DNA: TGTGCCAGCAGCTTAGGGACAGGGGACACCGGGGAGCTGTTTTTT

D: TRBD2
J: TRBJ2-3
V: TRBV9
size: .
CDR3: CASSVGPSGAGSDTQYF
DNA: TGTGCCAGCAGCGTAGGTCCGAGCGGGGCCGGATCAGATACGCAGTATTTT

D: .
J: TRBJ2-5
V: TRBV25-1
size: .
CDR3: CASSEQRPWFQETQYF
DNA: TGTGCCAGCAGTGAACAGAGGCCCTGGTTCCAAGAGACCCAGTACTTC

D: .
J: TRBJ2-5
V: TRBV18
size: .
CDR3: CASSPPDGRETQYF
DNA: TGTGCCAGCTCACCACCGGACGGACGGGAGACCCAGTACTTC

D: .
J: TRBJ1-1
V: TRBV9
size: few
CDR3: CASSVRQVNTEAFF
DNA: TGTGCCAGCAGCGTACGTCAGGTGAACACTGAAGCTTTCTTT